The 16 T cell receptor beta chains presented below share a single source sample, sequenced in a study of blood T cell repertoires in COVID-19. Data came from immunoSEQ multiplex PCR; TCRdb stores just in-frame clones and leaves some out. The data show approximately 210,000 clones, with about 83% seen just once and roughly 5.3% held by the top ten. The sample consisted of peripheral blood. All receptors derive from a woman in her 70s with active or convalescent COVID-19.

The chain recombines TRBV5-4 with TRBJ1-2, with TRBD1 matching 7 bases. With 1 base clipped from V and 10 bases from J, the junction kept 10 bases outside the gene matches. The CDR3 loop spans 14 amino acids. Germline lookup yields CDR1 SGHNT and CDR2 YYREEE (reference sequence). The chain's CDR3 is CASSLLGGVQSYTF. Written as DNA, the CDR3 is TGTGCCAGCAGCTTGCTAGGGGGCGTACAATCCTACACCTTC.

This chain connects TRBV7-9 to TRBJ1-4, with D unclear. The CDR3 contains 13 residues. Germline V gives CDR1 SEHNR, CDR2 FQNEAQ (reference sequence). The V end was cut by 5 bases, the J end by 5 bases, with 9 bases between. The CDR3 coding sequence is TGTGCCAGCAGCACACCCTTAAATGAAAAACTGTTTTTT. It translates to CASSTPLNEKLFF. Drawing the rest from reference TRBV7-9 and TRBJ1-4, the complete variable domain is DTGVSQNPRHKITKRGQNVTFRCDPISEHNRLYWYRQTLGQGPEFLTYFQNEAQLEKSRLLSDRFSAERPKGSFSTLEIQRTEQGDSAMYLCASSTPLNEKLFFGSGTQLSVL.

The rearrangement joins TRBV28 to TRBJ2-1; 7 bases are a match to TRBD2. CDR3 length equals 16 residues. The V gene end was trimmed by 7 bases and the J gene end by 0 bases; junction bases not matched to a gene: 9. Germline CDR1 MDHEN, CDR2 SYDVKM. CDR3 DNA sequence: TGTGCCAGCAAGGCCTATGAGCGGGGCTCCTACAATGAGCAGTTCTTC. This sequence encodes CASKAYERGSYNEQFF. Complete variable domain (other parts from reference TRBV28 and TRBJ2-1): DVKVTQSSRYLVKRTGEKVFLECVQDMDHENMFWYRQDPGLGLRLIYFSYDVKMKEKGDIPEGYSVSREKKERFSLILESASTNQTSMYLCASKAYERGSYNEQFFGPGTRLTVL.

CDR3 nucleotide sequence: TGTGCCAGCAGCCGGACAGGGGGGTCTGGCTACACCTTC. Its translation: CASSRTGGSGYTF. The chain has TRBV6-5 and TRBJ1-2; TRBD1 aligns across 10 bases. The length of the CDR3 is 13 residues. CDR1 and CDR2 (germline): MNHEY, SVGAGI. The trim removed 6 bases at V and 7 bases at J, leaving 5 bases unmatched.

This clone was observed a few times. CDR3: CASSQDKTALVGTNGYTF. The DNA of the CDR3 is TGCGCCAGCAGCCAAGATAAGACAGCCCTCGTCGGTACGAACGGCTACACCTTC. J is TRBJ1-2 and V is TRBV4-1; perhaps TRBD1 as D (5 bases). V lost 0 bases, J lost 8 bases, and 25 bases lay in between. Germline values: CDR1 MGHRA, CDR2 YSYEKL. This CDR3 has 18 residues.

This sequence joins TRBV28 and TRBJ2-5; TRBD1 matches 9 bases. Germline values: CDR1 MDHEN, CDR2 SYDVKM. CDR3 size: 16 residues. The V segment lost 6 bases and the J segment 5 bases; nucleotides outside the gene matches: 13. The CDR3 loop is CASSTRQQGAGETQYF. The CDR3, as DNA: TGTGCCAGCAGCACTCGCCAACAGGGGGCGGGGGAGACCCAGTACTTC.

This chain uses TRBV7-9 with TRBJ2-3, with 8 bases lining up with TRBD2. Looked up from germline, CDR1 is SEHNR and CDR2 is FQNEAQ (reference sequence). The junction had 12 bases not matched to a gene; V was cut back by 5 bases and J by 5 bases. CDR3 length: 16 amino acids. CDR3 coding DNA: TGTGCCAGCAGCCACCTGAGCGGGAGTGAAGGAGATACGCAGTATTTT. Translation gives CASSHLSGSEGDTQYF.

The genes are TRBV30 and TRBJ1-1; 8 bases line up with TRBD1. V lost 5 bases to trimming and J lost 1 base; unmatched junction nucleotides: 3. The CDR3 length is 13 residues. The germline V gene encodes CDR1 GTSNPN and CDR2 SVGIG (reference sequence). CDR3: CAWARGQNTEAFF. The CDR3 DNA reads as TGTGCCTGGGCCAGGGGGCAGAACACTGAAGCTTTCTTT.

This chain's CDR3 is CASSPPFAGVGTDTQYF. CDR3 DNA sequence: TGTGCCAGCAGCCCCCCCTTTGCGGGAGTCGGCACAGATACGCAGTATTTT. The rearrangement links TRBV7-9 to TRBJ2-3; 7 bases line up with TRBD2. V shed 5 bases and J 1 base; nucleotides not matched to a gene: 12. Germline V gene sequence: CDR1 SEHNR, CDR2 FQNEAQ (reference sequence). The CDR3 is 17 residues long.

Written as DNA, the CDR3 is TGTGCCATCAGTGAGGGGACATTCTCCTACGAGCAGTACTTC. This sequence encodes CAISEGTFSYEQYF. The V gene is TRBV10-3, the J gene TRBJ2-7, with D possibly being TRBD1 (6 bases). V shed 2 bases and J shed 0 bases, with 8 bases lying between them. Germline CDR1 is ENHRY and CDR2 is SYGVKD. The CDR3 sequence is 14 residues long.

V is TRBV15 and J is TRBJ2-1, with 7 bases lining up with TRBD1. The CDR3 spans 14 residues. V was clipped by 0 bases and J by 10 bases; unmatched bases: 6. The germline V gene has CDR1 LNHNV and CDR2 YYDKDF (reference sequence). The CDR3 here is CATSRDRDSLEQFF. CDR3 in DNA: TGTGCCACCAGCAGAGATCGGGACAGCCTAGAGCAGTTCTTC. The complete variable domain, with remaining parts taken from reference TRBV15 and TRBJ2-1, reads DAMVIQNPRYQVTQFGKPVTLSCSQTLNHNVMYWYQQKSSQAPKLLFHYYDKDFNNEADTPDNFQSRRPNTSFCFLDIRSPGLGDTAMYLCATSRDRDSLEQFFGPGTRLTVL.

The gene calls are TRBV2 and TRBJ2-7, with D possibly being TRBD1 (5 bases). V was clipped by 5 bases and J by 8 bases, with 10 bases between them. Germline CDR1 is SNHLY and CDR2 is FYNNEI. CDR3 length equals 11 residues. CDR3 nucleotides: TGTGCCAGCAGTACGACAGCCCAGCAGTACTTC. This translates into CASSTTAQQYF.

The chain is built from TRBV4-1 and TRBJ2-3, with 12 positions matching TRBD2. CDR3 length: 17 amino acids. V lost 4 bases, J lost 0 bases, and 5 bases stayed unmatched. CDR1 MGHRA and CDR2 YSYEKL come from the germline V gene. The chain's CDR3 is CASSRSGTSGSTDTQYF. In DNA form, the CDR3 reads TGCGCCAGCAGCCGCTCCGGGACTAGCGGGAGCACAGATACGCAGTATTTT.

The chain is built from TRBV2 and TRBJ1-1, with D tentatively TRBD1 (5 bases). The CDR3 runs to 13 residues. Trimming shortened V by 8 bases and J by 0 bases, and 10 bases separated the two germline ends. Germline loops: CDR1 SNHLY, CDR2 FYNNEI. CDR3 amino acids: CASGGFMNTEAFF. CDR3 in DNA: TGTGCCAGCGGGGGGTTCATGAACACTGAAGCTTTCTTT.

This chain connects TRBV28 to TRBJ1-2, with 7 positions matching TRBD1. The germline CDR1 and CDR2 sequences are MDHEN and SYDVKM. The CDR3 sequence is 16 residues long. V shed 5 bases, J shed 7 bases, and the junction held 16 bases outside the gene matches. Written as DNA, the CDR3 is TGTGCCAGCAGTCCTCGGGTGGGACAGTATAGGCTTGGCTACACCTTC. It translates to CASSPRVGQYRLGYTF.

The chain has TRBV6-5 and TRBJ2-3; 10 bases map to TRBD1. V lost 5 bases, J lost 3 bases, and 5 bases stayed unmatched. Germline loops: CDR1 MNHEY, CDR2 SVGAGI. CDR3 length equals 15 residues. CDR3 sequence reads: CASSRTGGRTDTQYF. The CDR3 DNA follows: TGTGCCAGCAGTCGGACAGGGGGAAGGACAGATACGCAGTATTTT.